The source of this T cell receptor beta chain is a study of blood T cell repertoires in COVID-19. About the study: The origin of the acute and convalescent COVID-19 samples was the United States, Italy and Spain. The cDNA or gDNA used as material had been derived from T cells, B-cell-depleted T cells, or PBMCs.

V was trimmed by 2 bases and J by 1 base, leaving 12 bases between them. The CDR3 loop spans 15 amino acids. Germline CDR1 reads SGHRS; CDR2 reads YFSETQ. Authors' analysis steps: Reference gene primer amplification yielded estimated nucleated cell counts. Sequencing used immunoSEQ multiplex PCR; TCRdb keeps in-frame clones, though not all of them. The V and J calls and clone size were taken over from that table, and D and trimming were inferred from the DNA. The sample includes 150,000 or so clones, approximately 86% of them seen just once. This sequence joins TRBV5-1 and TRBJ2-5, with D possibly TRBD2 on 6 matching bases. This TCR came from a woman aged 60-70 years with acute or convalescent COVID-19. Sequenced input: peripheral blood. This CDR3 is CASSFWEDLQETQYF. In DNA form, the CDR3 reads TGCGCCAGCAGCTTCTGGGAGGACCTCCAAGAGACCCAGTACTTC. The full variable domain, completed using reference TRBV5-1 and TRBJ2-5, is KAGVTQTPRYLIKTRGQQVTLSCSPISGHRSVSWYQQTPGQGLQFLFEYFSETQRNKGNFPGRFSGRQFSNSRSEMNVSTLELGDSALYLCASSFWEDLQETQYFGPGTRLLVL.